Each of the 30 T cell receptor beta chains below was sequenced from the same sample in a study of blood T cell repertoires in COVID-19. Only in-frame clones appear in the TCRdb table, and some are missing; sequencing was by immunoSEQ multiplex PCR. The table records 250,000 to 350,000 clones, 80% to 90% of them present only once. The source material was PBMCs or T cells enriched from blood (not recorded which). All receptors come from a woman aged 18-35 years who had recovered from COVID-19.

The gene calls are TRBV9 and TRBJ2-1; 10 bases line up with TRBD2. The V gene end was trimmed by 4 bases and the J gene end by 2 bases; junction bases not matched to a gene: 6. This CDR3 contains 16 residues. The germline CDR1 and CDR2 sequences are SGDLS and YYNGEE. The CDR3 region has the DNA TGTGCCAGCAGCCCCCCCAGCGGGGGGGCCTACAATGAGCAGTTCTTC. The encoded protein is CASSPPSGGAYNEQFF.

This clone was counted a single time. The chain joins TRBV14 to TRBJ1-4; D is possibly TRBD1 (6 bases). Trimming took 2 bases from V and 8 from J, leaving 12 bases between them. This CDR3 region has 14 residues. Germline-derived CDR1 and CDR2 are SGHDN and FVKESK. The CDR3 DNA follows: TGTGCCAGCAGCCAACAATCCACAGGGGAAAAACTGTTTTTT. As protein: CASSQQSTGEKLFF.

The rearrangement uses TRBV5-8 and TRBJ2-5; 7 nucleotides line up with TRBD2. The CDR3 is 15 residues long. V dropped 0 bases and J dropped 4; count of bases not matched to a gene: 6. In germline, CDR1 is SGHTS, CDR2 YDEGEE. The DNA of the CDR3 is TGTGCCAGCAGCTTGGCCCCAGCGGGGCTAGAGACCCAGTACTTC. Its protein product is CASSLAPAGLETQYF.

This clone was observed a handful of times. The CDR3 region is CASSTPPGMYTGELFF. CDR3 nucleotide sequence: TGTGCCAGTAGTACTCCCCCCGGGATGTACACCGGGGAGCTGTTTTTT. The chain couples TRBV19 to TRBJ2-2; TRBD2 might be the D (5 bases). Trimming took 4 bases from V and 3 from J, leaving 15 bases between them. The germline gives CDR1 LNHDA, CDR2 SQIVND (reference sequence). The CDR3 has 16 amino acids.

The chain carries TRBV10-2 and TRBJ1-5, with 8 bases lining up with TRBD1. Per the germline V gene, CDR1 is WSHSY and CDR2 is SAAADI. Losses at the gene ends were 6 bases for V and 2 bases for J; bases not matched to a gene: 6. The CDR3 has 15 amino acids. The CDR3: CASSKGQGGNQPQHF. The CDR3 nucleotides are TGCGCCAGCAGCAAAGGACAGGGTGGCAATCAGCCCCAGCATTTT.

The J gene is TRBJ1-4, the V gene TRBV25-1; D uncertain. This CDR3 has 13 amino acids. V was trimmed by 7 bases and J by 5 bases, leaving 11 bases between them. Germline loops: CDR1 MGHDK, CDR2 SYGVNS. The CDR3 reads CASTRSENEKLFF. As DNA, the CDR3 is TGTGCCAGCACGCGGTCAGAGAATGAAAAACTGTTTTTT.

V and J are TRBV3-1 (or the pseudogene TRBV3-2) and TRBJ2-3; tentatively, D is TRBD1 (6 bases). The CDR3 runs 16 residues. V was cut by 2 bases and J by 7 bases, with 19 bases left in between. Germline V gene lookup returns CDR1 LGHDT and CDR2 YNNKEL (reference sequence). CDR3 sequence (DNA): TGTGCCAGCAGCCAAAACAGGGCGACGGAAAATCATACGCAGTATTTT. Amino acid sequence: CASSQNRATENHTQYF.

This chain uses TRBV6-5 with TRBJ1-1; 10 nucleotides match TRBD1. The germline gives CDR1 MNHEY, CDR2 SVGAGI. The CDR3 totals 13 residues. The junction had 3 bases not matched to a gene; V was cut back by 6 bases and J by 5 bases. Here the CDR3 reads CASRGQGETEAFF. The CDR3 nucleotides read TGTGCCAGCAGAGGACAGGGGGAAACTGAAGCTTTCTTT.

V gene TRBV5-1 combines with J gene TRBJ1-6, with 10 nucleotides matching TRBD1. This CDR3 comprises 14 residues. The ends lost 3 bases at V and 10 bases at J; junction bases unmatched: 4. Germline V lookup: CDR1 SGHRS, CDR2 YFSETQ. CDR3: CASSSGQGGSPLHF. The CDR3 bases are TGCGCCAGCAGCTCTGGACAGGGGGGATCACCCCTCCACTTT.

The rearrangement uses TRBV2 and TRBJ2-3, with TRBD1 matching 10 bases. The V and J ends lost 3 bases and 4 bases, in that order; junction bases with no gene match: 10. The CDR3 runs 17 residues. Germline V gene sequence: CDR1 SNHLY, CDR2 FYNNEI. CDR3 sequence reads: CASSDMGWGQGSDTQYF. The CDR3 DNA is TGTGCCAGCAGTGATATGGGGTGGGGACAGGGGTCAGATACGCAGTATTTT.

This clone appeared a single time. The chain is built from TRBV6-5 and TRBJ2-7; 8 bases are a match to TRBD1. The CDR3 runs to 13 residues. V trimming: 6 bases; J trimming: 2 bases; junction bases outside the gene matches: 3. The V gene's germline CDR1 is MNHEY and CDR2 SVGAGI. CDR3 DNA sequence: TGTGCCAGCAGGACAGGGGTAACCTACGAGCAGTACTTC. Protein: CASRTGVTYEQYF.

This chain joins TRBV2 and TRBJ1-4; 9 nucleotides align to TRBD1. J gave up 10 bases and V 6 bases, and 6 bases lay outside the gene matches. Looked up from germline, CDR1 is SNHLY and CDR2 is FYNNEI. This CDR3 has 13 amino acids. Here the CDR3 DNA reads TGTGCCAGCAGGGACAGGGGAGGGGGAAAACTGTTTTTT. Translation: CASRDRGGGKLFF.

This clone has a single count. The chain combines TRBV19 with TRBJ2-7; 10 nucleotides line up with TRBD2. Unmatched junction bases numbered 7, after V lost 6 bases and J lost 2 bases. Looked up from germline, CDR1 is LNHDA and CDR2 is SQIVND (reference sequence). The CDR3 has 15 residues. CDR3 DNA: TGTGCCAGTAGCCCCACCAGCGGGGGGGCCTACGAGCAGTACTTC. The encoded protein is CASSPTSGGAYEQYF.

The chain carries TRBV28 and TRBJ2-7, with D unclear. This CDR3 is built from 11 residues. V lost 5 bases, J lost 3 bases, and 5 bases lay in between. Germline lookup yields CDR1 MDHEN and CDR2 SYDVKM. The CDR3: CASSLYYEQYF. The CDR3 DNA follows: TGTGCCAGCAGTCTCTACTACGAGCAGTACTTC. The full variable domain, completed using reference TRBV28 and TRBJ2-7, is DVKVTQSSRYLVKRTGEKVFLECVQDMDHENMFWYRQDPGLGLRLIYFSYDVKMKEKGDIPEGYSVSREKKERFSLILESASTNQTSMYLCASSLYYEQYFGPGTRLTVT.

The chain combines TRBV6-1 with TRBJ1-6; possibly TRBD1 for D (5 bases). The CDR3 is 17 amino acids. The germline gives CDR1 MNHNS, CDR2 SASEGT. Trimming cost V 4 bases and J 7 bases, with 20 bases left between them. In DNA, the CDR3 is TGTGCCAGCAGTGTTCTACACGTCTGGGGCAGAAATTCACCCCTCCACTTT. It translates to CASSVLHVWGRNSPLHF.

This clone was counted ten times or more. The chain couples TRBV5-4 to TRBJ2-2; the match to TRBD2 covers 8 bases. From germline, CDR1 is SGHNT and CDR2 YYREEE (reference sequence). The CDR3 has 16 amino acids. Trimming took 4 bases from V and 0 from J; bases not matched to a gene: 5. Here the CDR3 reads CASSRGGSPNTGELFF. The CDR3 nucleotides read TGTGCCAGCAGCCGGGGGGGCTCGCCGAACACCGGGGAGCTGTTTTTT.

The chain has TRBV10-3 and TRBJ1-1; the match to TRBD1 covers 7 bases. V lost 0 bases, J lost 3 bases, and 4 bases stayed unmatched. Germline V gene sequence: CDR1 ENHRY, CDR2 SYGVKD. The CDR3 loop spans 15 amino acids. The CDR3 loop is CAISESTGPYTEAFF. The DNA of the CDR3 is TGTGCCATCAGTGAGTCGACAGGGCCATACACTGAAGCTTTCTTT.

Worth noting for this clone: Other nucleotide sequences in the sample specify the same CDR3. The chain carries TRBV27 and TRBJ2-7, with a possible D match to TRBD1 (6 bases). The germline V and J ends were trimmed by 5 bases and 3 bases, with 11 bases remaining between them. Looked up from germline, CDR1 is MNHEY and CDR2 is SMNVEV (reference sequence). This CDR3 has 13 residues. The CDR3, as DNA: TGTGCCAGCAGTCCAGGACAGATCTACGAGCAGTACTTC. This sequence encodes CASSPGQIYEQYF.

This sequence joins TRBV19 and TRBJ2-6; maybe TRBD2 (7 bases). Germline lookup yields CDR1 LNHDA and CDR2 SQIVND (reference sequence). The CDR3 extends over 14 amino acids. V lost 7 bases and J 2 bases, leaving 9 bases between the germline ends. The CDR3 bases are TGTGCCAGTAAGGGGGGGACTGGGGCCAACGTCCTGACTTTC. As protein: CASKGGTGANVLTF.

The V call is TRBV11-3, the J call TRBJ1-1; 7 bases fit TRBD1. This CDR3 spans 13 amino acids. With 5 bases clipped from V and 4 bases from J, the junction kept 4 bases outside the gene matches. Looked up from germline, CDR1 is SGHNT and CDR2 is YENEEA. CDR3 sequence reads: CASSGQGGTEAFF. In DNA form, the CDR3 reads TGTGCCAGCAGCGGCCAGGGGGGCACTGAAGCTTTCTTT.

The rearrangement uses TRBV4-1 and TRBJ1-1; D may be TRBD1 (6 bases). The CDR3 spans 16 residues. Trimming removed 0 bases at V and 4 bases at J, with 15 bases between. Germline lookup yields CDR1 MGHRA and CDR2 YSYEKL. In DNA, the CDR3 is TGCGCCAGCAGCCAAGACAGGGGTGGTATGCGCACTGAAGCTTTCTTT. This encodes CASSQDRGGMRTEAFF.

The chain carries TRBV27 and TRBJ2-1, with 9 bases identical to TRBD1. CDR1 MNHEY and CDR2 SMNVEV come from the germline V gene (reference sequence). After removal of 9 bases from V and 3 bases from J, the junction contained 3 bases not matched to a gene. CDR3 size: 13 residues. For the CDR3, the DNA is TGTGCCAGAGGGACAGGGTTCTACAATGAGCAGTTCTTC. It yields the protein CARGTGFYNEQFF.

This clone was recorded once. The chain links TRBV11-1 to TRBJ2-3, with 7 bases aligning to TRBD1. With V trimmed by 5 bases and J by 4 bases, 6 bases remained unmatched. Germline V gene data show CDR1 as SGHAT and CDR2 as FQDESV (reference sequence). CDR3 size: 14 residues. CDR3: CASSINRGADTQYF. In DNA form, the CDR3 reads TGTGCCAGCAGCATAAACAGGGGAGCAGATACGCAGTATTTT.

The chain is built from TRBV6-5 and TRBJ1-2; D gene ambiguous. V lost 4 bases and J lost 2, with 14 bases in between. Germline CDR1 and CDR2: MNHEY and SVGAGI. This CDR3 spans 15 amino acids. CDR3 coding DNA: TGTGCCAGCAGTTCCCGGGGTGGTTCGAACTATGGCTACACCTTC. Encoded protein: CASSSRGGSNYGYTF.

This clone was detected only once. This chain joins TRBV6-5 and TRBJ1-6; 9 nucleotides match TRBD1. Losses at the gene ends were 6 bases for V and 3 bases for J; bases not matched to a gene: 3. CDR3 length: 15 residues. Germline CDR1 and CDR2: MNHEY and SVGAGI. The CDR3 DNA reads as TGTGCCAGCAGGCGGACAGGGGTCTATAATTCACCCCTCCACTTT. Amino acids: CASRRTGVYNSPLHF.

The chain joins TRBV7-9 to TRBJ2-5; tentatively, D is TRBD2 (5 bases). V lost 3 bases, J lost 5 bases, and 13 bases lay in between. Germline V lookup: CDR1 SEHNR, CDR2 FQNEAQ (reference sequence). This CDR3 contains 14 residues. Written as DNA, the CDR3 is TGTGCCAGCAGCTTTGGCCTAGCAGTGGAGACCCAGTACTTC. Its translation: CASSFGLAVETQYF.

This chain connects TRBV19 to TRBJ1-1; 8 positions agree with TRBD1. Germline V gives CDR1 LNHDA, CDR2 SQIVND (reference sequence). Losses at the gene ends were 4 bases for V and 1 base for J; bases not matched to a gene: 5. The CDR3 sequence is 15 residues long. In DNA, the CDR3 is TGTGCCAGTAGTACCAGGGGGCAGCCGAACACTGAAGCTTTCTTT. Translated, it gives CASSTRGQPNTEAFF.

Only a few counts were recorded for this clone. The V and J genes are TRBV11-1 and TRBJ2-7, with TRBD1 as a possible D gene (5 bases). Germline CDR1 SGHAT, CDR2 FQDESV (reference sequence). This CDR3 has 13 amino acids. Between the trimmed V and J ends, which lost 0 bases and 6 bases, there was a span of 9 bases. As DNA, the CDR3 is TGTGCCAGCAGCTTAGCAGGCAGGGTCGAGCAGTACTTC. Its translation: CASSLAGRVEQYF.

The CDR3 coding sequence is TGTGCCAGCGGTCAGCGGGGGTCGTCCTACGAGCAGTACTTC. This codes for CASGQRGSSYEQYF. The chain uses TRBV6-5 and TRBJ2-7; 8 bases map to TRBD2. This CDR3 region has 14 residues. Germline lookup yields CDR1 MNHEY and CDR2 SVGAGI. Germline trimming cut 8 bases from V and 1 base from J; bases unmatched to any gene: 7.

The V gene is TRBV15, the J gene TRBJ1-2; no clear D gene. In germline, CDR1 is LNHNV, CDR2 YYDKDF (reference sequence). CDR3 length equals 12 residues. V gave up 1 base and J gave up 10 bases, with 10 bases separating them. CDR3 in DNA: TGTGCCACCAGCAGAGCCGGGGTGAACTACACCTTC. This translates into CATSRAGVNYTF.